This T cell receptor beta chain was observed in a study of OX40 agonist ivuxolimab in advanced cancers. CDR3 length: 12 amino acids. The J segment lost 5 bases and the V segment lost 2 bases, leaving 0 bases of the junction unmatched. Germline V gene data show CDR1 as SQVTM and CDR2 as ANQGSEA. Assay: immunoSEQ multiplex PCR; the TCRdb copy retains only in-frame clones and omits some. The table includes more than 55,000 clones, more than 65% detected once. V is TRBV29-1 and J is TRBJ2-1; the match to TRBD2 covers 7 bases. This sequence was found in an adult with an advanced solid tumor such as melanoma, head and neck, liver or kidney cancer. The starting material was CD4+ or CD8+ T cells sorted from blood, obtained in a trial of the OX40 agonist ivuxolimab. The chain's CDR3 is CSVELADNEQFF. In DNA form, the CDR3 reads TGCAGCGTTGAACTAGCGGACAATGAGCAGTTCTTC.